The source of this T cell receptor beta chain is a study of blood T cell repertoires in COVID-19. The wider study: Sites across the United States, Italy and Spain contributed samples from acute and convalescent COVID-19. The analysed material was cDNA or gDNA that came from T cells, B-cell-depleted T cells, or PBMCs.

CDR3 length: 15 residues. The germline V gene has CDR1 SGHAT and CDR2 FQNNGV. The germline V and J ends were trimmed by 2 bases and 4 bases, with 15 bases remaining between them. Original handling: Reference gene primer amplification gave nucleated cell count estimates. Only in-frame clones appear in the TCRdb table, and some are missing; sequencing was by immunoSEQ multiplex PCR. V and J calls and clone size come straight from that table; D and trimming were deduced from the DNA. This table has about 50,000 clones, 80% to 95% appearing once. V gene TRBV11-2 combines with J gene TRBJ2-7, with D possibly being TRBD2 (6 bases). The sample comprised peripheral blood. The TCR originated in a man aged 50-59 years with active COVID-19. CDR3: CASSLPGRISYEQYF. CDR3 DNA: TGTGCCAGCAGCTTACCGGGGAGGATCAGTTACGAGCAGTACTTC.